A single sample is the source of the 25 T cell receptor beta chains below, sequenced in a study of regulatory T cells in long-lasting Graves disease. Indicated time point: newly diagnosed GD, antithyroid drugs for less than 3 months. PBMC RNA served as the TCR library source. Building the TCR beta libraries relied on iRepertoire HTBI primers, and CDR3 regions underwent Arm-PCR. From the multiplex PCR reads, TCRdb called clonotypes with MiXCR, one entry per CDR3 protein. The repertoire holds around 420,000 distinct CDR3 sequences, with 15% to 19% as singletons. The starting material was peripheral blood mononuclear cells (PBMCs), obtained at new diagnosis, from a patient treated with antithyroid drugs. The source is a female donor with Graves disease.

This clonotype appeared many times. This chain links TRBV15 with TRBJ2-2; 9 positions match TRBD1. Germline V gene lookup returns CDR1 LNHNV and CDR2 YYDKDF (reference sequence). V was clipped by 5 bases and J by 4 bases; unmatched bases: 11. The CDR3 runs 17 residues. For the CDR3, the DNA is TGTGCCACCAGCTCCCCCCCGGGACAGGGTTCCACCGGGGAGCTGTTTTTT. Translating it yields CATSSPPGQGSTGELFF.

The chain joins TRBV28 to TRBJ2-5, with 10 bases that match TRBD2. With V trimmed by 7 bases and J by 4 bases, 12 bases remained unmatched. Germline values: CDR1 MDHEN, CDR2 SYDVKM. The CDR3 length is 16 residues. Here the CDR3 DNA reads TGTGCCAGCACTGGGGGTCAGCGGGGGGGCGCAGAGACCCAGTACTTC. Protein: CASTGGQRGGAETQYF.

About this clonotype itself: A far larger clone is off by one base, so a read error is likely. The chain recombines TRBV7-9 with TRBJ2-2, with no clear D. This CDR3 is built from 13 residues. CDR1 is SEHNR, CDR2 FQNEAQ, per germline (reference sequence). V was trimmed by 1 base and J by 6 bases, leaving 6 bases between them. CDR3 loop: CASSLEVPGELFF. DNA for the CDR3: TGTGCCAGCAGCTTAGAGGTTCCCGGGGAGCTGTTTTTT.

There are many counts of this clonotype. The V and J genes are TRBV6-1 and TRBJ1-1; 8 bases align to TRBD1. Germline CDR1 MNHNS, CDR2 SASEGT. There are 15 residues in the CDR3. Trimming at V came to 7 bases and at J to 1 base, leaving 8 bases not matched to a gene. The CDR3 region has the DNA TGTGCCAGCACCAGGACTACAGGGGGGAACACTGAAGCTTTCTTT. Its protein product is CASTRTTGGNTEAFF.

This clonotype was seen many times. The CDR3 sequence: CSARSLQGPEAFF. CDR3 sequence (DNA): TGCAGTGCTAGATCCCTACAGGGCCCTGAAGCTTTCTTT. The chain links TRBV20-1 to TRBJ1-1; the D gene is possibly TRBD1 (6 bases). V was trimmed by 2 bases and J by 6 bases, leaving 13 bases between them. CDR3 length: 13 residues. Germline lookup yields CDR1 DFQATT and CDR2 SNEGSKA (reference sequence).

In its sample, this clonotype was seen many times. The V call is TRBV2, the J call TRBJ2-2; no clear D. Germline values: CDR1 SNHLY, CDR2 FYNNEI. Trimming shortened V by 4 bases and J by 3 bases, and 12 bases separated the two germline ends. The CDR3 length is 15 residues. CDR3 nucleotide sequence: TGTGCCAGCAGTGTGCGAGGAGTTTACACCGGGGAGCTGTTTTTT. This codes for CASSVRGVYTGELFF. The whole variable domain, filled in from reference TRBV2 and TRBJ2-2, reads EPEVTQTPSHQVTQMGQEVILRCVPISNHLYFYWYRQILGQKVEFLVSFYNNEISEKSEIFDDQFSVERPDGSNFTLKIRSTKLEDSAMYFCASSVRGVYTGELFFGEGSRLTVL.

Many counts were recorded for this clonotype. This chain uses TRBV5-1 with TRBJ2-6; D gene uncertain. The CDR3 sequence is 15 residues long. Germline V CDR1 and CDR2: SGHRS, YFSETQ. With 0 bases removed from V and 0 bases from J, the gap between germline ends came to 4 bases. CDR3: CASSLEGSGANVLTF. The CDR3 nucleotides are TGCGCCAGCAGCTTGGAGGGCTCTGGGGCCAACGTCCTGACTTTC.

The gene calls are TRBV3-1 and TRBJ2-1; 8 positions agree with TRBD2. This CDR3 contains 15 residues. CDR1 and CDR2 from the germline V gene are LGHDT and YNNKEL (reference sequence). V lost 4 bases to trimming and J lost 3 bases; unmatched junction nucleotides: 5. The CDR3 DNA reads as TGTGCCAGCAGCCCCACTAGCGGCCTCTACAATGAGCAGTTCTTC. It yields the protein CASSPTSGLYNEQFF.

This clonotype was picked up many times. The rearrangement links TRBV7-9 to TRBJ2-5; TRBD2 aligns across 10 bases. From germline, CDR1 is SEHNR and CDR2 FQNEAQ (reference sequence). Trimming took 5 bases from V and 6 from J; bases not matched to a gene: 21. This CDR3 is built from 19 residues. The CDR3 nucleotides read TGTGCCAGCAGCAATCGAGGGGGGCGCCCTAGCGGGAGTGGGAAGACCCAGTACTTC. Translating it yields CASSNRGGRPSGSGKTQYF.

This chain links TRBV20-1 with TRBJ2-3; D unresolved. CDR3 size: 15 residues. Germline V gives CDR1 DFQATT, CDR2 SNEGSKA (reference sequence). V lost 4 bases and J 1 base, leaving 15 bases between the germline ends. For the CDR3, the DNA is TGCAGTGCTAAAGGCCTCTCAGAGGGCACAGATACGCAGTATTTT. Amino acids: CSAKGLSEGTDTQYF.

Ten or more counts support this clonotype. The V and J genes are TRBV20-1 and TRBJ2-1; 11 bases line up with TRBD2. From germline, CDR1 is DFQATT and CDR2 SNEGSKA (reference sequence). The V segment lost 0 bases and the J segment 2 bases; nucleotides outside the gene matches: 3. The CDR3 consists of 16 residues. CDR3 nucleotides: TGCAGTGCTAGAGATCTTAGCGGGAGGGCCTACAATGAGCAGTTCTTC. It encodes CSARDLSGRAYNEQFF.

This clonotype was seen repeatedly, ten times or more. The gene calls are TRBV5-5 and TRBJ2-7; D uncertain. The V end lost 6 bases, the J end lost 1 base, and 14 bases lay between the germline ends. CDR3 length equals 14 residues. Germline V gene lookup returns CDR1 SGHKS and CDR2 YYEKEE (reference sequence). The CDR3 loop reads CASTTEVGSYEQYF. In DNA form, the CDR3 reads TGTGCCAGCACCACCGAGGTGGGGTCCTACGAGCAGTACTTC.

This clonotype was observed many times. The rearrangement uses TRBV5-1 and TRBJ2-1; D may match TRBD1 or TRBD2 (6 bases each). V gave up 5 bases and J gave up 5 bases, with 11 bases separating them. The CDR3 is 13 amino acids. CDR1 is SGHRS, CDR2 YFSETQ, per germline. The CDR3 protein is CASRGGLDNEQFF. Written as DNA, the CDR3 is TGCGCCAGCAGGGGGGGCTTGGACAATGAGCAGTTCTTC.

In its sample, this clonotype was seen many times. The chain carries TRBV9 and TRBJ1-2; TRBD1 might be the D (6 bases). From germline, CDR1 is SGDLS and CDR2 YYNGEE. The ends were cut back, 0 bases at V and 4 bases at J, with 10 bases in the middle. This CDR3 region has 14 residues. This CDR3 reads CASSVETGIYGYTF. In nucleotides, the CDR3 is TGTGCCAGCAGCGTAGAAACAGGGATCTATGGCTACACCTTC.

Many counts were recorded for this clonotype. The rearrangement links TRBV9 to TRBJ1-5; D unclear. CDR1 and CDR2 from the germline V gene are SGDLS and YYNGEE. The CDR3 sequence is 14 residues long. V gave up 0 bases and J gave up 6 bases, with 10 bases separating them. The CDR3 reads CASSVAEYGQPQHF. The CDR3 bases are TGTGCCAGCAGCGTAGCGGAGTACGGTCAGCCCCAGCATTTT.

This clonotype has a count of ten or more. This chain joins TRBV20-1 and TRBJ2-3, with 12 positions matching TRBD1. The CDR3 covers 16 residues. V lost 6 bases, J lost 4 bases, and 11 bases stayed unmatched. The V gene's germline CDR1 is DFQATT and CDR2 SNEGSKA (reference sequence). CDR3 residues: CSATQPGQGASDTQYF. CDR3 nucleotide sequence: TGCAGTGCGACCCAGCCGGGACAGGGGGCGTCAGATACGCAGTATTTT.

This clonotype occurred many times. Here the CDR3 DNA reads TGTGCCAGCAGCCTGCCCCGGAATCGGGGCGGGAGGAAATACGTGGAGGTGGAGCAGTACTTC. Translated: CASSLPRNRGGRKYVEVEQYF. The chain recombines TRBV7-8 with TRBJ2-7; 8 bases match TRBD2. Looked up from germline, CDR1 is SGHVS and CDR2 is FQNEAQ. CDR3 length: 21 residues. V gave up 5 bases and J gave up 7 bases; unmatched junction bases: 31.

A single count supports this clonotype. A far larger clone is one nucleotide away, so this likely arose from a read error. CDR3 DNA: TGTGCCAGCAGGCCCGGGACAGAACGGACAGATTATGGCTACACCTTC. This sequence encodes CASRPGTERTDYGYTF. The V gene is TRBV7-9, the J gene TRBJ1-2; TRBD1 matches at 7 bases. With 6 bases clipped from V and 5 bases from J, the junction kept 15 bases outside the gene matches. This CDR3 comprises 16 residues. Germline CDR1 reads SEHNR; CDR2 reads FQNEAQ (reference sequence). Combining the CDR3 with reference TRBV7-9 and TRBJ1-2 gives the whole variable domain DTGVSQNPRHKITKRGQNVTFRCDPISEHNRLYWYRQTLGQGPEFLTYFQNEAQLEKSRLLSDRFSAERPKGSFSTLEIQRTEQGDSAMYLCASRPGTERTDYGYTFGSGTRLTVV.

This clonotype was counted a few times. V and J are TRBV10-3 and TRBJ2-5; TRBD2 matches at 8 bases. The trim removed 4 bases at V and 4 bases at J, leaving 17 bases unmatched. The CDR3 extends over 18 amino acids. Germline CDR1 is ENHRY and CDR2 is SYGVKD. The CDR3 loop is CAISASPGLGSTGETQYF. DNA for the CDR3: TGTGCCATCAGTGCTTCCCCGGGACTAGGGTCGACGGGAGAGACCCAGTACTTC.

Comments on this clonotype: Only one base separates this from a far larger clonotype, so it likely reflects a read error. This sequence joins TRBV7-2 and TRBJ2-1, with 8 nucleotides matching TRBD2. CDR1 and CDR2 (germline): SGHTA, FQGNSA. The CDR3 is made up of 17 amino acids. The CDR3 protein is CANSLSPGGGSYNEQFF. DNA of the CDR3: TGTGCCAACAGCTTAAGTCCGGGAGGGGGCTCCTACAATGAGCAGTTCTTC. Based on the CDR3 plus reference TRBV7-2 and TRBJ2-1, the full variable domain is GAGVSQSPSNKVTEKGKDVELRCDPISGHTALYWYRQSLGQGLEFLIYFQGNSAPDKSGLPSDRFSAERTGGSVSTLTIQRTQQEDSAVYLCANSLSPGGGSYNEQFFGPGTRLTVL.

This clonotype has at least ten counts. The V call is TRBV28, the J call TRBJ1-5; 9 bases line up with TRBD1. This CDR3 has 15 amino acids. Germline V lookup: CDR1 MDHEN, CDR2 SYDVKM. V gave up 4 bases and J gave up 2 bases; unmatched junction bases: 3. The CDR3: CASSSRTGGNQPQHF. DNA of the CDR3: TGTGCCAGCAGTTCGAGGACAGGGGGCAATCAGCCCCAGCATTTT. Full variable domain (missing parts from reference TRBV28 and TRBJ1-5): DVKVTQSSRYLVKRTGEKVFLECVQDMDHENMFWYRQDPGLGLRLIYFSYDVKMKEKGDIPEGYSVSREKKERFSLILESASTNQTSMYLCASSSRTGGNQPQHFGDGTRLSIL.

Many counts were recorded for this clonotype. The J gene is TRBJ2-2, the V gene TRBV28; no clear D gene. The CDR3 consists of 13 residues. Germline loops: CDR1 MDHEN, CDR2 SYDVKM. V was shortened by 6 bases and J by 4 bases, with 9 bases between the two germline ends. This chain's CDR3 is CASSLPGTGELFF. For the CDR3, the DNA is TGTGCCAGCAGCCTGCCGGGCACCGGGGAGCTGTTTTTT.

V usage is TRBV3-1 and J usage is TRBJ2-7; TRBD2 is a possible D gene (6 bases). The V end was cut by 4 bases, the J end by 4 bases, with 20 bases between. Germline V lookup: CDR1 LGHDT, CDR2 YNNKEL (reference sequence). This CDR3 is built from 16 residues. The DNA of the CDR3 is TGTGCCAGCAGCCGTCGAATCGGGGGAGCTCGGTACGAGCAGTACTTC. Protein sequence: CASSRRIGGARYEQYF.

This clonotype was recorded many times. This chain joins TRBV24-1 and TRBJ2-5; a weak D match, TRBD1 (5 bases). The CDR3 length is 15 residues. Germline loops: CDR1 KGHDR, CDR2 SFDVKD. V was trimmed by 4 bases and J by 3 bases, leaving 14 bases between them. The CDR3 sequence: CATSDPRLTEETQYF. The CDR3, as DNA: TGTGCCACCAGTGACCCACGTTTGACAGAAGAGACCCAGTACTTC.

Ten or more counts support this clonotype. The chain has TRBV27 and TRBJ2-1; D possibly corresponds to TRBD2 (6 bases). V was cut by 6 bases and J by 5 bases, with 17 bases left in between. Germline V gene lookup returns CDR1 MNHEY and CDR2 SMNVEV (reference sequence). The CDR3 totals 15 residues. The CDR3 is CASRGGPKMNNEQFF. In DNA form, the CDR3 reads TGTGCCAGCAGGGGGGGACCCAAAATGAACAATGAGCAGTTCTTC.